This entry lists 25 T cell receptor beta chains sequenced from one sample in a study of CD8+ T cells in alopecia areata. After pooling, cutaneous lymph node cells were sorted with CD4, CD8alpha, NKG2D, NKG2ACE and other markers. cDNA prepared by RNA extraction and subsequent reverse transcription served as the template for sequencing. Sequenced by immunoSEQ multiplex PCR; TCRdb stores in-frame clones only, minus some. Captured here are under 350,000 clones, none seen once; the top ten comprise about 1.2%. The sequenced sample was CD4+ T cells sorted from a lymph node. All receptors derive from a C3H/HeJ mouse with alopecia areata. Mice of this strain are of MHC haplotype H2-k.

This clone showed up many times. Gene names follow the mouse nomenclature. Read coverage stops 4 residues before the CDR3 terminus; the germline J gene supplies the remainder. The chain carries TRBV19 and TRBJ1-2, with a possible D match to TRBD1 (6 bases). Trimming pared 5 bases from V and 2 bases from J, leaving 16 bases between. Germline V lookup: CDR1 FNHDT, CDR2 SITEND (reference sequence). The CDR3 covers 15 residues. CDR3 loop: CASSTRTEGNSDYTF. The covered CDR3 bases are TGTGCCAGCAGCACTCGGACAGAAGGGAACTCC.

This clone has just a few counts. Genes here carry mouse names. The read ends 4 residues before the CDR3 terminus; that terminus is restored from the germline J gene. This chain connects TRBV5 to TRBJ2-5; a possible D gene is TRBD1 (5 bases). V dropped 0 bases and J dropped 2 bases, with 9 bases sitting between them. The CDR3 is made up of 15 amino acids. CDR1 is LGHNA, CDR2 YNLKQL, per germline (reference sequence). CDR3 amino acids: CASSQDRTLQDTQYF. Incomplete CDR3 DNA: TGTGCCAGCAGCCAAGACCGGACACTCCAAGAC.

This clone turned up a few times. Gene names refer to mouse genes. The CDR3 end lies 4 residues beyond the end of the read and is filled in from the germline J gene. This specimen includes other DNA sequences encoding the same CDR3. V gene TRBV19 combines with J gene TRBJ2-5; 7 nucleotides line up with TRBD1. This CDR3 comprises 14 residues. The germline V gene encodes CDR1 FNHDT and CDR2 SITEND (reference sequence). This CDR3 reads CASSPYRGEDTQYF. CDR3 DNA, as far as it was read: TGTGCCAGCAGTCCCTACAGGGGAGAAGAC. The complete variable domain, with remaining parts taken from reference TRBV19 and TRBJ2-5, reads GGIITQTPKFLIGQEGQKLTLKCQQNFNHDTMYWYRQDSGKGLRLIYYSITENDLQKGDLSEGYDASREKKSSFSLTVTSAQKNEMAVFLCASSPYRGEDTQYFGPGTRLLVL.

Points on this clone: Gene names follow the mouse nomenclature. The DNA read from the CDR3 is TGCACCTGCAGTGCAGAGGGACAGGGGTTCTATGCT. The encoded protein is CTCSAEGQGFYA. The whole CDR3 sequence is CTCSAEGQGFYAEQFF. The chain carries TRBV1 and TRBJ2-1, with 10 bases matching TRBD1. The sequence runs out 4 residues before the end of the CDR3; the remainder is reconstructed from the germline J gene. Trimming removed 0 bases from V and 3 bases from J; junction bases left unmatched: 2. The CDR3 has 16 residues. Germline CDR1 NSQYPW, CDR2 LRSPGD (reference sequence).

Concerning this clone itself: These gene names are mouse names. The CDR3 bases that were read are TGTGCCAGCAGGAACGGACTGGGTAACCAAGAC. Amino acid sequence: CASRNGLGNQD. The whole CDR3 protein is CASRNGLGNQDTQYF. V gene TRBV13-1 combines with J gene TRBJ2-5, with 8 bases that match TRBD2. The missing CDR3 end, 4 residues past where the read stops, is filled in from the germline J gene. Germline V lookup: CDR1 NSHNY, CDR2 SYGAGN. After removal of 5 bases from V and 0 bases from J, the junction contained 5 bases not matched to a gene. The CDR3 runs to 15 residues.

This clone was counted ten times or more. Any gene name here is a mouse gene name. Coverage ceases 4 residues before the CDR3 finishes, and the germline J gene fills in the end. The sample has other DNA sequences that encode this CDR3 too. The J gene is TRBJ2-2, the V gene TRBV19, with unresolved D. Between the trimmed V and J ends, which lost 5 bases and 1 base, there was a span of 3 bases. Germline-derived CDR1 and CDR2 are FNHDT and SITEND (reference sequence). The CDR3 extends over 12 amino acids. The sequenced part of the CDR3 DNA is TGTGCCAGCAGCCTAAACACCGGG. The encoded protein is CASSLNTG. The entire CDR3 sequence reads CASSLNTGQLYF.

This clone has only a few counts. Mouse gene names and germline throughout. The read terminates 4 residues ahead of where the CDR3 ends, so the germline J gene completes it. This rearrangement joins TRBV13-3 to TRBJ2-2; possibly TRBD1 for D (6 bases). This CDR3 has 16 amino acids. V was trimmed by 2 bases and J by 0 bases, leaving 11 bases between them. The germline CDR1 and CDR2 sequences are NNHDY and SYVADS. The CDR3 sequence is CASSEVGQANTGQLYF. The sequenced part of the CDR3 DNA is TGTGCCAGCAGTGAAGTGGGACAAGCAAACACCGGG.

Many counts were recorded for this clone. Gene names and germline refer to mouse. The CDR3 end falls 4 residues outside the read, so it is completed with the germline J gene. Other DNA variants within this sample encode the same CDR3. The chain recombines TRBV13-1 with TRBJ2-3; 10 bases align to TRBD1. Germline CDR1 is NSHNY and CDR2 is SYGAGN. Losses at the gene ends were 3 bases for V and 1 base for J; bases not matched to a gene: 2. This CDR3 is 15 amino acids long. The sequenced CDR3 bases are TGTGCCAGCAGTGGACAGGGGGCCGGTGCAGAA. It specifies CASSGQGAGAE. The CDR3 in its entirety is CASSGQGAGAETLYF.

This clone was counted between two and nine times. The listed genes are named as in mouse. Incomplete CDR3 DNA: TGTGCCAGCAGTCCCCAGGGTGGTCAAAAC. It encodes CASSPQGGQN. The entire CDR3 protein reads CASSPQGGQNTLYF. The V call is TRBV14, the J call TRBJ2-4, with a weak D call TRBD1 (5 bases). The read ends 4 residues shy of where the CDR3 ends; the end is completed using the germline J gene. Germline V gives CDR1 SGHDT, CDR2 FRDEAV. Between the trimmed V and J ends, which lost 4 bases and 1 base, there was a span of 10 bases. The CDR3 is 14 amino acids. Supplemented by reference TRBV14 and TRBJ2-4, the full variable domain reads EAGVTQSPRYAVLQEGQAVSFWCDPISGHDTLYWYQQPRDQGPQLLVYFRDEAVIDNSQLPSDRFSAVRPKGTNSTLKIQSAKQGDTATYLCASSPQGGQNTLYFGAGTRLSVL.

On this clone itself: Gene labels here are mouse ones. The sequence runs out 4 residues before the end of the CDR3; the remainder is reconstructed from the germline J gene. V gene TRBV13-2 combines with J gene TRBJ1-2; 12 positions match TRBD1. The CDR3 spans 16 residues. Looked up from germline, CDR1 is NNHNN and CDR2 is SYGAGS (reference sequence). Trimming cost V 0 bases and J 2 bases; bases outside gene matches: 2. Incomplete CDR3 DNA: TGTGCCAGCGGTGATGGGGACAGGGGGCGCAACTCC. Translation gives CASGDGDRGRNS. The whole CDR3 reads CASGDGDRGRNSDYTF.

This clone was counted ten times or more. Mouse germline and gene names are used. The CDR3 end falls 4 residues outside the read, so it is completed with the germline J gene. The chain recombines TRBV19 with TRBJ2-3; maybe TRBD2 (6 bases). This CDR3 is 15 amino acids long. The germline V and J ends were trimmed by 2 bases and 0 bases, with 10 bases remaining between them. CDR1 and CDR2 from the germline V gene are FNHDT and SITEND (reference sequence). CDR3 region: CASSMWGTSAETLYF. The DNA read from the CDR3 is TGTGCCAGCAGTATGTGGGGGACTAGTGCAGAA.

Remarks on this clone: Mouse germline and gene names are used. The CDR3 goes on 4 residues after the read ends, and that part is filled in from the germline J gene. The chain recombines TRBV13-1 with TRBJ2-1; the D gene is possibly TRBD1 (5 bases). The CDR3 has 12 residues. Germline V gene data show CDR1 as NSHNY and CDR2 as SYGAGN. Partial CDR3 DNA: TGTGCCAGCAGCAGGGAGAGGGCT. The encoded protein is CASSRERA. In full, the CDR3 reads CASSRERAEQFF.

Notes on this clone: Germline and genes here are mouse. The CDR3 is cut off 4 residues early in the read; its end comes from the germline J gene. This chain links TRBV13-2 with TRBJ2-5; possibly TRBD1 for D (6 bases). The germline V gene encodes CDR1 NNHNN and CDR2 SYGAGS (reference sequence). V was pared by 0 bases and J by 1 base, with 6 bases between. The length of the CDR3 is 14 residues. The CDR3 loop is CASGDGTDQDTQYF. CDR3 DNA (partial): TGTGCCAGCGGTGATGGGACAGACCAAGAC.

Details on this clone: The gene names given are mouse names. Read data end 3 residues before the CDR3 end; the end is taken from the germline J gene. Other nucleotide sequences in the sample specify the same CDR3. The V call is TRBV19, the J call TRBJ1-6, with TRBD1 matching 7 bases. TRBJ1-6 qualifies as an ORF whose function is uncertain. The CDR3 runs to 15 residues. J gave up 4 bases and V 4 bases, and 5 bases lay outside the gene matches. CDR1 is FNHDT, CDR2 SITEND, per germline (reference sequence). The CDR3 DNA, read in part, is TGTGCCAGCAGTCTCCGGGACAGATATAATTCGCCC. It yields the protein CASSLRDRYNSP. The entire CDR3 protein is CASSLRDRYNSPLYF.

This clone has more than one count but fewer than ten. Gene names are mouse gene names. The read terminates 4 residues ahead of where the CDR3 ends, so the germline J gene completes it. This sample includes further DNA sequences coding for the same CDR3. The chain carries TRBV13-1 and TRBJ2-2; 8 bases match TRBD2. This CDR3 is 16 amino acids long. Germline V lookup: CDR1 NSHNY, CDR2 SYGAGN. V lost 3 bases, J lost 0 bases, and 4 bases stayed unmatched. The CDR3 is CASSGGLGTNTGQLYF. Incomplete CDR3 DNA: TGTGCCAGCAGTGGCGGACTGGGAACAAACACCGGG.

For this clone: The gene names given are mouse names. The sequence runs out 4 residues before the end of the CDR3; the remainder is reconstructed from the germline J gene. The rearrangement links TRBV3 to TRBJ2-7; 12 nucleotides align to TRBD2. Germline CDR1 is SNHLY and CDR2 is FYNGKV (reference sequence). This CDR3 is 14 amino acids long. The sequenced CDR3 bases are TGTGCCAGCAGCTTCCGGGACTGGGGGGAT. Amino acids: CASSFRDWGD. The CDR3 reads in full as CASSFRDWGDEQYF.

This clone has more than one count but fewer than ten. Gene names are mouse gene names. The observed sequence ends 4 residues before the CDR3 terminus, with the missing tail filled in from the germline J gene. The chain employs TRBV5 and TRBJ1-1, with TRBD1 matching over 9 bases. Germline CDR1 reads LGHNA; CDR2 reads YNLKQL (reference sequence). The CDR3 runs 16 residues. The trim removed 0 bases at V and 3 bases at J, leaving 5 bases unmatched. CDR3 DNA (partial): TGTGCCAGCAGCCAAGAGACAGGGGGAAGGGACACA. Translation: CASSQETGGRDT. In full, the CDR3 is CASSQETGGRDTEVFF.

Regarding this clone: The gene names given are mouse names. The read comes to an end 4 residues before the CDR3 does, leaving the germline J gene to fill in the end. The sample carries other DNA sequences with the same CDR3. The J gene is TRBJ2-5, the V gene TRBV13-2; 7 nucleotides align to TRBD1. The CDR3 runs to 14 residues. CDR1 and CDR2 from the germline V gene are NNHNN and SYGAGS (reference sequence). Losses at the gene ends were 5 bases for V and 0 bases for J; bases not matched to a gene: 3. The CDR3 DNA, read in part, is TGTGCCAGCGGCACAGGGGTTAACCAAGAC. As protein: CASGTGVNQD. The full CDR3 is CASGTGVNQDTQYF.

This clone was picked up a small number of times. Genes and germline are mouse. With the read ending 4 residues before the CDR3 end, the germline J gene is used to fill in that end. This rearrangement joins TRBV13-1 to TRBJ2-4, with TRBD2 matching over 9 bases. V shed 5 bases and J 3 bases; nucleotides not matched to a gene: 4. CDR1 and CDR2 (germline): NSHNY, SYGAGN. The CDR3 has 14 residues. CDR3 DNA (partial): TGTGCCAGCAGGACGGACTGGGGCCAAAAC. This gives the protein CASRTDWGQN. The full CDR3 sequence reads CASRTDWGQNTLYF.

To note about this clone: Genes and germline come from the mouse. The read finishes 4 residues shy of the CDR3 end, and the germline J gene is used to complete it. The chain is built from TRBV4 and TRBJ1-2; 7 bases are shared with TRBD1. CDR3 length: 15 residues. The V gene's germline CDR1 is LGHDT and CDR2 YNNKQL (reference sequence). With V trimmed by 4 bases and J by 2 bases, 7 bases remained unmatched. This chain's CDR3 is CASSLQGKGNSDYTF. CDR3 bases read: TGTGCCAGCAGCTTACAGGGGAAGGGGAACTCC.

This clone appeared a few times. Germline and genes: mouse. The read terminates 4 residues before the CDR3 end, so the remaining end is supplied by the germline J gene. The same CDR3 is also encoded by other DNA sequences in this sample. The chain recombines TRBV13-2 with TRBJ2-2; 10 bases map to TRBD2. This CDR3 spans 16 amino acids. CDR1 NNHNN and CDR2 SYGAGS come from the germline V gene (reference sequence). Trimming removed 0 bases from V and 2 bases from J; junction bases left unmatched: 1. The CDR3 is CASGDAWGGNTGQLYF. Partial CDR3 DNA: TGTGCCAGCGGTGATGCCTGGGGGGGCAACACCGGG.

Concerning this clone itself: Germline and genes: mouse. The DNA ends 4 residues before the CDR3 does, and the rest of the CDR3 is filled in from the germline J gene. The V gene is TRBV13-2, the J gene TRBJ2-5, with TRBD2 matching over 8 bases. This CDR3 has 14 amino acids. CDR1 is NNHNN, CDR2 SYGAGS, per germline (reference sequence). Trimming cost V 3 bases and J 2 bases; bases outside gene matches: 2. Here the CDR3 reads CASGGTGFQDTQYF. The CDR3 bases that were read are TGTGCCAGCGGTGGGACTGGGTTCCAAGAC.

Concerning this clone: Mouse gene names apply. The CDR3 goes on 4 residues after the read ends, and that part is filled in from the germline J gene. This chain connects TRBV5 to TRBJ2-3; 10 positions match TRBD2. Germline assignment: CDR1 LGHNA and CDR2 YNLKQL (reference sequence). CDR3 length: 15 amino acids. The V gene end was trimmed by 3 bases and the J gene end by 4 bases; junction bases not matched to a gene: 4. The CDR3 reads CASSHGLGASETLYF. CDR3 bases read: TGTGCCAGCAGCCACGGACTGGGGGCCTCAGAA.

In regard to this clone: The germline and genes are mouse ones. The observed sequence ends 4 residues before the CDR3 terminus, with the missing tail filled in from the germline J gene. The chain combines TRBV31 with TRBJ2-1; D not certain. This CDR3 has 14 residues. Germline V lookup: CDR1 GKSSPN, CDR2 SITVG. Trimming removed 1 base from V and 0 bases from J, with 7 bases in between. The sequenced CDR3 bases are TGTGCCTGGAGTCCGAGGTATAACTATGCT. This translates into CAWSPRYNYA. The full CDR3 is CAWSPRYNYAEQFF.

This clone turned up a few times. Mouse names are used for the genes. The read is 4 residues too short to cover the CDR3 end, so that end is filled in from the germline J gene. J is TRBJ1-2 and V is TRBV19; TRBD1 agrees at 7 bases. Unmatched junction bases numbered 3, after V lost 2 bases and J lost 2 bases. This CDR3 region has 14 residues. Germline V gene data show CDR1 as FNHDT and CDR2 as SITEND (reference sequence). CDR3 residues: CASSMKGANSDYTF. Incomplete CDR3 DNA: TGTGCCAGCAGTATGAAGGGGGCGAACTCC.